This TCR beta chain comes out of a study of spatial heterogeneity in lung cancer. Background on the study: More than nine raw reads, on average, carried each unique TCR and UMI combination.

A distinct unique molecular identifier was carried by each TCR cDNA molecule. Using its own MiXCR run on the 5' RACE reads, TCRdb lists one record per CDR3 protein. The sample holds about 120,000 distinct CDR3 sequences; over 9% are singletons and the top ten take around a sixth. Study-wide findings and caveats: Detection of ubiquitous tumor TCRs in blood was higher at resection than follow-up.

The CDR3 contains 12 residues. V was cut by 3 bases and J by 6 bases, with 8 bases left in between. Germline CDR1 reads MNHEY; CDR2 reads SMNVEV (reference sequence). Time point meaning: blood at routine non-recurrence follow-up after resection. The sequenced material consisted of unsorted whole RNA from tumor, nontumor lung or frozen PBMC. This clonotype was observed a few times. The target antigen is unknown. The chain is built from TRBV27 and TRBJ2-5, with D tentatively TRBD2 (6 bases). The starting material was PBMCs, obtained at follow-up. The TCR originated in a male donor with early-stage non-small cell lung cancer. The CDR3 region has the DNA TGTGCCAGCAGTTTGGCGGGACAGACCCAGTACTTC. Its protein product is CASSLAGQTQYF.